Sequencing of this T cell receptor beta chain was carried out in a study of patients and donors after allogeneic stem cell transplantation. One entry per CDR3 protein, called by TCRdb with MiXCR from the RT-PCR reads. Of about a million distinct CDR3 sequences in the sample, 18% are singletons; the top ten hold about 6%. CDR3 length: 17 amino acids. Germline-derived CDR1 and CDR2 are SGHVS and FQNEAQ. The V gene lost 1 base and the J gene lost 5 bases, with 20 bases spanning the gap. This rearrangement joins TRBV7-8 to TRBJ1-1; a possible D gene is TRBD1 (6 bases). The sequenced sample was blood, either unsorted or a sorted T cell fraction (not recorded which). The source of this sequence is a human donor who was either an allogeneic HSCT recipient or a stem cell or donor lymphocyte infusion donor (not recorded which). It is not recorded whose cells these are; they may come from a transplant donor. The CDR3 region has the DNA TGTGCCAGCAGCTTAGTTCAGGGGCGCACATCAGCGACTGAAGCTTTCTTT. Encoded protein: CASSLVQGRTSATEAFF.